The 23 T cell receptor beta chains in this list originate from one sample, sequenced in a study of CD8+ T cells in alopecia areata. After isolation, RNA underwent reverse transcription to generate cDNA as the sequencing template. Clones were sequenced by immunoSEQ multiplex PCR, and TCRdb holds only the in-frame ones, with some missing. The sample has around 140,000 clones; around 60% are singletons. Material: CD4+ T cells sorted from blood, obtained at week 0. The receptor set was obtained from a human donor with alopecia areata.

The chain links TRBV7-2 to TRBJ1-5; D possibly corresponds to TRBD1 (5 bases). The CDR3 contains 14 residues. Trimming left V 2 bases short and J 4 bases short, with 9 bases between. Germline V lookup: CDR1 SGHTA, CDR2 FQGNSA. The CDR3 sequence: CASSLFQGNQPQHF. In nucleotides, the CDR3 is TGTGCCAGCAGCTTATTTCAGGGAAATCAGCCCCAGCATTTT.

The rearrangement links TRBV27 to TRBJ1-5; TRBD1 aligns across 7 bases. The CDR3 has 15 residues. The J segment lost 4 bases and the V segment lost 6 bases, leaving 9 bases of the junction unmatched. The germline gives CDR1 MNHEY, CDR2 SMNVEV (reference sequence). CDR3 sequence: CASRRQGGGNQPQHF. Written as DNA, the CDR3 is TGTGCCAGCAGGCGACAGGGAGGTGGGAATCAGCCCCAGCATTTT.

This clone was counted a few times. J is TRBJ1-2 and V is TRBV4-2; D not resolved. This CDR3 has 14 amino acids. Between the trimmed V and J ends, which lost 0 bases and 7 bases, there was a span of 12 bases. Germline V gene lookup returns CDR1 LGHNA and CDR2 YNFKEQ. CDR3 nucleotide sequence: TGTGCCAGCAGCCAAGATAGGGTTTCGGGTGGCTACACCTTC. This codes for CASSQDRVSGGYTF.

The chain uses TRBV2 and TRBJ2-1; TRBD2 matches at 10 bases. CDR1 is SNHLY and CDR2 is FYNNEI in the germline V gene. The V segment lost 8 bases and the J segment 8 bases; nucleotides outside the gene matches: 9. The CDR3 runs 14 residues. This CDR3 reads CASQAGGRWDEQFF. In nucleotides, the CDR3 is TGTGCCAGCCAAGCGGGGGGGCGCTGGGATGAGCAGTTCTTC.

This clone came up a few times. This CDR3 reads CASSLGQRWDEQFF. CDR3 DNA: TGTGCCAGCAGCCTCGGACAGAGATGGGATGAGCAGTTCTTC. The chain carries TRBV7-2 and TRBJ2-1, with a weak D call TRBD1 (6 bases). Trimming shortened V by 5 bases and J by 8 bases, and 16 bases separated the two germline ends. Germline V lookup: CDR1 SGHTA, CDR2 FQGNSA. The CDR3 length is 14 residues.

This clone turned up a few times. V and J are TRBV18 and TRBJ1-1, with D maybe TRBD1 (5 bases). The V gene's germline CDR1 is KGHSH and CDR2 LQKENI. V was shortened by 4 bases and J by 1 base, with 10 bases between the two germline ends. The CDR3 runs 14 residues. The CDR3: CASSLGGENTEAFF. For the CDR3, the DNA is TGTGCCAGCTCACTCGGGGGGGAGAACACTGAAGCTTTCTTT.

The gene calls are TRBV7-3 and TRBJ2-5, with 8 bases fitting TRBD1. Per the germline V gene, CDR1 is SGHTA and CDR2 is FQGTGA. This CDR3 has 14 residues. V shed 5 bases and J 9 bases; nucleotides not matched to a gene: 11. This chain's CDR3 is CASSPSGQGAAQYF. The CDR3 nucleotides read TGTGCCAGCAGCCCCAGTGGACAGGGAGCTGCCCAGTACTTC.

This chain uses TRBV10-3 with TRBJ1-2; 7 bases line up with TRBD1. The CDR3 is 15 residues long. Germline values: CDR1 ENHRY, CDR2 SYGVKD. J gave up 0 bases and V 7 bases, and 8 bases lay outside the gene matches. The CDR3 region is CAITSGTASNYGYTF. In DNA form, the CDR3 reads TGTGCCATCACATCCGGGACAGCATCTAACTATGGCTACACCTTC.

This chain connects TRBV5-1 to TRBJ1-2, with D perhaps matching TRBD1 (6 bases). Germline-derived CDR1 and CDR2 are SGHRS and YFSETQ. CDR3 length equals 15 residues. Trimming removed 4 bases from V and 6 bases from J, with 19 bases in between. The CDR3 is CASSHQAQGQDGYTF. The DNA of the CDR3 is TGCGCCAGCAGCCACCAGGCACAGGGCCAGGATGGCTACACCTTC.

The sample holds a few counts of this clone. V gene TRBV11-2 combines with J gene TRBJ2-3, with 9 nucleotides matching TRBD2. CDR1 SGHAT and CDR2 FQNNGV come from the germline V gene. After removal of 5 bases from V and 4 bases from J, the junction contained 13 bases not matched to a gene. This CDR3 has 17 residues. CDR3 nucleotides: TGTGCCAGCAGCCTAGGGGGGCTAGCGGGGCGAGCAGATACGCAGTATTTT. Its protein product is CASSLGGLAGRADTQYF.

This clone was found a few times. The V and J genes are TRBV29-1 and TRBJ2-5; D gene ambiguous. Between the trimmed V and J ends, which lost 5 bases and 4 bases, there was a span of 14 bases. Germline V gene data show CDR1 as SQVTM and CDR2 as ANQGSEA. This CDR3 is built from 13 residues. CDR3 coding DNA: TGCAGCGTTCCAAAGGAATCGGGAGAGACCCAGTACTTC. It codes for CSVPKESGETQYF.

The chain has TRBV2 and TRBJ2-2; D unclear. The V end was cut by 6 bases, the J end by 6 bases, with 11 bases between. The CDR3 covers 13 residues. The germline CDR1 and CDR2 sequences are SNHLY and FYNNEI. The CDR3 loop is CASRTTQAGELFF. CDR3 DNA sequence: TGTGCCAGCAGGACCACCCAAGCCGGGGAGCTGTTTTTT.

This clone was observed once. Additional DNA sequences in this sample encode the identical CDR3. The genes are TRBV5-1 and TRBJ2-3, with a tentative D call TRBD1 (6 bases). Germline loops: CDR1 SGHRS, CDR2 YFSETQ. The CDR3 consists of 14 residues. Trimming shortened V by 3 bases and J by 2 bases, and 10 bases separated the two germline ends. The chain's CDR3 is CASSSGQSTDTQYF. The CDR3 DNA is TGCGCCAGCAGCTCAGGACAGTCCACAGATACGCAGTATTTT.

This clone was seen only a few times. The chain joins TRBV30 to TRBJ1-6; no definite D call. In germline, CDR1 is GTSNPN, CDR2 SVGIG (reference sequence). V lost 3 bases and J lost 10, with 19 bases in between. This CDR3 contains 15 residues. The CDR3 protein is CAWSLGPGDTSPLHF. In nucleotides, the CDR3 is TGTGCCTGGAGCCTAGGCCCAGGTGACACATCACCCCTCCACTTT.

Here the CDR3 DNA reads TGCGCCAGCAGAGCAGGGGACCCGTTCTCTGGGGCCAACGTCCTGACTTTC. Translation: CASRAGDPFSGANVLTF. The V gene is TRBV5-1, the J gene TRBJ2-6, with TRBD1 as a possible D gene (6 bases). The CDR3 length is 17 residues. Germline V CDR1 and CDR2: SGHRS, YFSETQ. Trimming took 5 bases from V and 0 from J, leaving 15 bases between them.

Concerning this clone: This CDR3 is also generated by other DNA sequences in the sample. The V gene is TRBV29-1, the J gene TRBJ1-1; no firm D call. The CDR3 contains 12 residues. V lost 6 bases to trimming and J lost 0 bases, with 8 bases between them. In germline, CDR1 is SQVTM, CDR2 ANQGSEA. The CDR3 DNA reads as TGCAGCGTACGGCAGATGAACACTGAAGCTTTCTTT. Residues: CSVRQMNTEAFF.

This clone was recorded many times. CDR3 DNA sequence: TGTGCCAGCAGCCTCCACGGGACAGGGTCCTACGAGCAGTACTTC. Encoded protein: CASSLHGTGSYEQYF. V gene TRBV7-2 combines with J gene TRBJ2-7; TRBD1 agrees at 9 bases. Germline assignment: CDR1 SGHTA and CDR2 FQGNSA. After removal of 5 bases from V and 1 base from J, the junction contained 6 bases not matched to a gene. This CDR3 has 15 residues. Together with reference TRBV7-2 and TRBJ2-7, the CDR3 gives the full variable domain: GAGVSQSPSNKVTEKGKDVELRCDPISGHTALYWYRQSLGQGLEFLIYFQGNSAPDKSGLPSDRFSAERTGGSVSTLTIQRTQQEDSAVYLCASSLHGTGSYEQYFGPGTRLTVT.

This rearrangement joins TRBV2 to TRBJ2-1; unclear D gene. CDR3 length: 14 residues. V was shortened by 0 bases and J by 0 bases, with 3 bases between the two germline ends. Germline V lookup: CDR1 SNHLY, CDR2 FYNNEI. This chain's CDR3 is CASSEARSYNEQFF. The CDR3 DNA reads as TGTGCCAGCAGTGAAGCCCGCTCCTACAATGAGCAGTTCTTC.

The chain combines TRBV11-3 with TRBJ2-3, with TRBD2 identical over 9 bases. The V segment lost 0 bases and the J segment 4 bases; nucleotides outside the gene matches: 5. CDR1 is SGHNT and CDR2 is YENEEA in the germline V gene. The CDR3 is 16 residues long. In nucleotides, the CDR3 is TGTGCCAGCAGCTTAGAAGGCGGGGGGGCCTCAGATACGCAGTATTTT. It specifies CASSLEGGGASDTQYF.

The rearrangement links TRBV4-2 to TRBJ1-2, with TRBD1 identical over 8 bases. Germline loops: CDR1 LGHNA, CDR2 YNFKEQ. The J segment lost 6 bases and the V segment lost 3 bases, leaving 9 bases of the junction unmatched. The CDR3 totals 15 residues. CDR3 DNA sequence: TGTGCCAGCAGCCAGGGTGGGGGACAGGTTCATGGCTACACCTTC. This gives the protein CASSQGGGQVHGYTF.

The chain employs TRBV6-1 and TRBJ2-2, with TRBD2 matching 7 bases. V lost 7 bases and J lost 1; bases outside the gene matches: 6. CDR1 and CDR2 (germline): MNHNS, SASEGT. The CDR3 sequence is 15 residues long. This CDR3 is CASTAAGENTGELFF. DNA for the CDR3: TGTGCCAGCACCGCGGCGGGGGAGAACACCGGGGAGCTGTTTTTT.

Details on this clone: Other DNA sequences in this sample translate to the same CDR3. The CDR3 sequence: CSVQGAGGYTF. DNA for the CDR3: TGCAGCGTACAGGGGGCCGGGGGCTACACCTTC. The V and J genes are TRBV29-1 and TRBJ1-2; TRBD1 aligns across 9 bases. The V and J ends lost 6 bases and 8 bases, in that order; junction bases with no gene match: 4. CDR1 is SQVTM, CDR2 ANQGSEA, per germline. This CDR3 comprises 11 residues.

The table lists this clone with a few counts. V and J are TRBV2 and TRBJ2-7; 10 bases align to TRBD1. The J segment lost 3 bases and the V segment lost 6 bases, leaving 5 bases of the junction unmatched. CDR3 length: 14 residues. In germline, CDR1 is SNHLY, CDR2 FYNNEI. In DNA form, the CDR3 reads TGTGCCAGCAGCGGGACAGGGGAGCTCTACGAGCAGTACTTC. As protein: CASSGTGELYEQYF.